This T cell receptor beta chain stems from a study of blood T cell repertoires in COVID-19. As for the study in general: The samples span acute and convalescent COVID-19 from the United States, Italy and Spain.

The assay was immunoSEQ multiplex PCR, and TCRdb's table has in-frame clones only and misses some. The sample consists of a few hundred thousand clones, more than 75% of them appearing once. The receptor's source is a woman between 45 and 65 years old with active or convalescent COVID-19. The sample taken for sequencing was peripheral blood.

In DNA form, the CDR3 reads TGCGCCAGCAGCCACTCAGGACAGGGGGCTCATGAGACCCAGTACTTC. Amino acids: CASSHSGQGAHETQYF. The chain employs TRBV5-1 and TRBJ2-5; 11 nucleotides agree with TRBD1. V shed 4 bases, J shed 5 bases, and the junction held 10 bases outside the gene matches. The CDR3 loop spans 16 amino acids. Germline-derived CDR1 and CDR2 are SGHRS and YFSETQ.